The 2 T cell receptor beta chains reported below all come from one sample, sequenced in a study of cytomegalovirus exposure and HLA in healthy donors. Use of 60 Vbeta and 13 Jbeta primers characterized the PCR. The protocol was immunoSEQ multiplex PCR, while the TCRdb copy is restricted to in-frame clones and leaves out a portion. The sample lists over 150,000 clones, about 71% occurring once. The sample taken for sequencing was PBMCs. These receptors all stem from a man in his forties or fifties in good health and CMV-seronegative.

The chain links TRBV5-1 to TRBJ2-1; 7 nucleotides match TRBD1. There are 15 residues in the CDR3. Germline CDR1 SGHRS, CDR2 YFSETQ. The J segment lost 1 base and the V segment lost 2 bases, leaving 3 bases of the junction unmatched. Here the CDR3 DNA reads TGCGCCAGCAGCTTTACAGGGGAGTCCTACAATGAGCAGTTCTTC. Its protein is CASSFTGESYNEQFF.

This clone was detected only a few times. The chain employs TRBV7-9 and TRBJ2-1, with TRBD1 matching over 8 bases. CDR1 is SEHNR and CDR2 is FQNEAQ in the germline V gene (reference sequence). The CDR3 has 17 residues. J gave up 4 bases and V 5 bases, and 13 bases lay outside the gene matches. As DNA, the CDR3 is TGTGCCAGCAGCCCCCGGACAGGGAAGGTGGCTTACAATGAGCAGTTCTTC. Translation: CASSPRTGKVAYNEQFF.